This TCR beta chain was captured by sequencing in a study of T cells in narcolepsy. Using immunoSEQ multiplex PCR, the repertoire was profiled, and TCRdb retains in-frame clones only, with some absent. The sample has about 30,000 clones, roughly 77% seen once. Looked up from germline, CDR1 is SGHTA and CDR2 is FQGNSA. V lost 8 bases to trimming and J lost 8 bases, with 27 bases between them. CDR3 length equals 16 residues. V is TRBV7-2 and J is TRBJ1-2, with D possibly matching TRBD1 (5 bases). This clonotype was sampled from a human donor with narcolepsy. The source material was CD45RA- memory CD4+ T cells from PBMCs. DNA for the CDR3: TGTGCCAGCGGAAGTGGGAGGGAACGGATAACAGGCGGCTACACCTTC. It is translated as CASGSGRERITGGYTF.